A selection of T cell receptor beta chains follows, all from one sample in a study of cytomegalovirus exposure and HLA in healthy donors. TCRdb keeps only in-frame clones here, not all; method: immunoSEQ multiplex PCR. The sample records 100,000 to 150,000 clones, 70% to 85% being singletons. Source material: PBMCs. Receptors were obtained from a man younger than 35 in good health and CMV-seronegative. CDR3s include the opening cysteine and the closing phenylalanine or tryptophan. The D gene is left open where the match is weak. Where a row states a size, it is once, few, many or the class of an expanded clone; other rows omit it.

NA,TRBJ2-7,TRBV6-1,NA,13,TGTGCCAGCAGGAGGAGTTCAACCTACGAGCAGTACTTC,CASRRSSTYEQYF
few,TRBJ2-7,TRBV6-5,TRBD2,13,TGTGCCAGCAGTTTAGCGGGGACCTACGAGCAGTACTTC,CASSLAGTYEQYF
NA,TRBJ1-2,TRBV6-1,TRBD1,12,TGTGCCGGAGAGACAGGGATTAGGCGCTACACCTTC,CAGETGIRRYTF
NA,TRBJ2-7,TRBV5-6,NA,15,TGTGCCAGCAGCTTGCGCGGGGGCCGCCTAGGCGAGCAGTACTTC,CASSLRGGRLGEQYF
NA,TRBJ2-1,TRBV5-1,TRBD2,16,TGCGCCAGCAGCTACCGGACTAGCGGGGGCTACAATGAGCAGTTCTTC,CASSYRTSGGYNEQFF
NA,TRBJ2-2,TRBV15,TRBD2,16,TGTGCCACCAGTTTGACGCGGGGGGGCCCCACCGGGGAGCTGTTTTTT,CATSLTRGGPTGELFF
NA,TRBJ1-2,TRBV18,TRBD1,16,TGTGCCAGCTCTCGACAACAGGGGAGCAACAACTATGGCTACACCTTC,CASSRQQGSNNYGYTF
NA,TRBJ1-2,TRBV6-1,TRBD1,15,TGTGCCAGCAGTGAAGCGTGGACAGGGTACTATGGCTACACCTTC,CASSEAWTGYYGYTF
NA,TRBJ1-5,TRBV18,NA,17,TGTGCCAGCTCACCCGTCCCCCCGGGACAAAGCAATCAGCCCCAGCATTTT,CASSPVPPGQSNQPQHF
NA,TRBJ2-7,TRBV6-1,NA,17,TGTGCCAGCAGTGAAATGGATGGGAGGTTCCGTCTGGGCGAGCAGTACTTC,CASSEMDGRFRLGEQYF
NA,TRBJ2-3,TRBV5-4,TRBD2,19,TGTGCCAGCAGCGCAGCTAAGATAGCGGGGGGAGGATTGGGAGATACGCAGTATTTT,CASSAAKIAGGGLGDTQYF
few,TRBJ1-1,TRBV7-9,TRBD1,15,TGTGCCAGCAGCCCGGGACAGGGGAAGAACACTGAAGCTTTCTTT,CASSPGQGKNTEAFF
NA,TRBJ2-3,TRBV11-2,NA,15,TGTGCCAGCAGACCCATCCTAGGGGATAGAGATACGCAGTATTTT,CASRPILGDRDTQYF
NA,TRBJ2-7,TRBV5-5,NA,14,TGTGCCAGCAGCTTGGTCGGGTTCGGTTACGAGCAGTACTTC,CASSLVGFGYEQYF
NA,TRBJ1-4,TRBV29-1,NA,12,TGCAGCGTTGGGGAGTTAGGCGAAAAACTGTTTTTT,CSVGELGEKLFF
NA,TRBJ1-2,TRBV27,TRBD1,16,TGTGCCAGCAGTTCAAACCAGGGGGCGGTTGACTATGGCTACACCTTC,CASSSNQGAVDYGYTF
NA,TRBJ2-5,TRBV7-9,NA,15,TGTGCCAGCAGCTTGGGGGCCGAAAACCAAGAGACCCAGTACTTC,CASSLGAENQETQYF
few,TRBJ1-4,TRBV2,NA,14,TGTGCCAGCAGTGAGCTGGAGGCTAATGAAAAACTGTTTTTT,CASSELEANEKLFF
NA,TRBJ1-2,TRBV7-6,NA,13,TGTGCCAGCAGCTTACCAGATAACTATGGCTACACCTTC,CASSLPDNYGYTF
few,TRBJ1-5,TRBV19,NA,12,TGTGCCAGTAGCCTCGGGTTGGAGCCCCAGCATTTT,CASSLGLEPQHF
NA,TRBJ1-3,TRBV9,NA,13,TGTGCCAGCAGCTCGTCCTCTGGAAACACCATATATTTT,CASSSSSGNTIYF
NA,TRBJ2-7,TRBV6-5,TRBD1,14,TGTGCCAGCAGAGGGGACAGGGAAAGGTACGAGCAGTACTTC,CASRGDRERYEQYF
NA,TRBJ1-1,TRBV19,NA,15,TGTGCCAGTATTAAATTGGGGGCGCGTAACACTGAAGCTTTCTTT,CASIKLGARNTEAFF
few,TRBJ2-7,TRBV10-3,TRBD2,13,TGTGCCACCCGGGGGAGGGCTTTCAACGAGCAGTACTTC,CATRGRAFNEQYF
NA,TRBJ1-1,TRBV29-1,NA,14,TGCAGCGTTACGGCAGAGGCTGGGAACACTGAAGCTTTCTTT,CSVTAEAGNTEAFF
NA,TRBJ1-2,TRBV6-5,TRBD1,15,TGTGCCAGCAGTGCCCCCGGACAGGGGGCGAGCGGCTACACCTTC,CASSAPGQGASGYTF
few,TRBJ1-1,TRBV2,NA,14,TGTGCCAGCAGTGAAGAGCGACGGAACACTGAAGCTTTCTTT,CASSEERRNTEAFF
NA,TRBJ2-7,TRBV6-5,TRBD2,15,TGTGCCAGCAGCCGGACTAGCGGGGGGATCTACGAGCAGTACTTC,CASSRTSGGIYEQYF
NA,TRBJ1-1,TRBV19,NA,15,TGTGCCAGTAGTATTGGTTTAGGACAGAACACTGAAGCTTTCTTT,CASSIGLGQNTEAFF
NA,TRBJ1-1,TRBV10-1,TRBD1,15,TGCGCCAGCAGTGGGACAGGCGTAATGAACACTGAAGCTTTCTTT,CASSGTGVMNTEAFF
NA,TRBJ2-7,TRBV6-1,TRBD2,13,TGTGCCAGCAGTGTTGGCGGGGGGGACGAGCAGTACTTC,CASSVGGGDEQYF
once,TRBJ1-5,TRBV2,TRBD1,15,TGTGCCAGCAGGGCCGACAGGGTGAGCAATCAGCCCCAGCATTTT,CASRADRVSNQPQHF
NA,TRBJ2-1,TRBV5-1,TRBD2,19,TGCGCCAGCAGCTTGGCTAGCGGGGGGGCTACACTCTCCTACAATGAGCAGTTCTTC,CASSLASGGATLSYNEQFF
NA,TRBJ2-5,TRBV28,TRBD2,15,TGTGCCAGCAGTTTTTTAGCGGGGGGACAAGAGACCCAGTACTTC,CASSFLAGGQETQYF
few,TRBJ1-6,TRBV7-2,NA,15,TGTGCCAGCAGCGCAGATACGTCAGGCAGTTTCCCCCTCCACTTT,CASSADTSGSFPLHF
NA,TRBJ2-4,TRBV25-1,NA,15,TGTGCCAGCAGTGAATCGGGGGGCCCCAAAAACATTCAGTACTTC,CASSESGGPKNIQYF
NA,TRBJ2-7,TRBV25-1,NA,14,TGTGCCAGCAGTGACCCGGGGAATAGCTACGAGCAGTACTTC,CASSDPGNSYEQYF
many,TRBJ2-5,TRBV2,NA,13,TGTGCCAGCAGTGAGGAGATCCAAGAGACCCAGTACTTC,CASSEEIQETQYF
NA,TRBJ1-2,TRBV5-8,TRBD1,16,TGTGCCAGCTATCCCGACGCGGGACAGGGGGAAAACGGCTACACCTTC,CASYPDAGQGENGYTF
few,TRBJ2-7,TRBV5-1,NA,15,TGCGCCAGCAGCTTGGATCAGGGCCCCTCCTACGAGCAGTACTTC,CASSLDQGPSYEQYF
NA,TRBJ2-3,TRBV9,TRBD2,17,TGTGCCAGCGCCAGGAGGGGGACTAGCAGAGAGGGAGATACGCAGTATTTT,CASARRGTSREGDTQYF